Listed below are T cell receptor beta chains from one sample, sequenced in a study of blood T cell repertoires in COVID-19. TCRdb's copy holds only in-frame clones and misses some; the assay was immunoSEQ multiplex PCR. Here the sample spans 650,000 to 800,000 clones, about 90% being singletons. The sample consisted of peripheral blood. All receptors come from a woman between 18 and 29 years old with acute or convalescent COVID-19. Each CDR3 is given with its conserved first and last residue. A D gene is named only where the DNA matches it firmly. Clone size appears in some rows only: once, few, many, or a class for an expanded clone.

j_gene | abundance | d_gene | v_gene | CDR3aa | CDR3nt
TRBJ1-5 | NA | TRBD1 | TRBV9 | CASSARDRGQPQHF | TGTGCCAGCAGCGCCCGGGACAGAGGACAGCCCCAGCATTTT
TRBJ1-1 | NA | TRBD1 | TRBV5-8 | CASSPGTGGKVNTEAFF | TGTGCCAGCAGCCCCGGGACAGGGGGCAAGGTGAACACTGAAGCTTTCTTT
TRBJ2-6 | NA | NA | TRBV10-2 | CASRGSGANVLTF | TGCGCCAGCCGCGGTTCTGGGGCCAACGTCCTGACTTTC
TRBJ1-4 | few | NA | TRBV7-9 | CASSLLIGGLLFF | TGTGCCAGCAGCTTATTGATCGGTGGACTCCTGTTTTTT
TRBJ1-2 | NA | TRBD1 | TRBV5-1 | CASRVGQFYGYTF | TGCGCCAGCAGAGTGGGACAGTTCTATGGCTACACCTTC
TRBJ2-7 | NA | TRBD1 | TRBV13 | CASSSRNRGFLEYEQYF | TGTGCCAGCAGCTCACGTAACAGGGGGTTTTTGGAGTACGAGCAGTACTTC
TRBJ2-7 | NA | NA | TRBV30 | CAWSADFPYEQYF | TGTGCCTGGAGTGCGGACTTTCCCTACGAGCAGTACTTC
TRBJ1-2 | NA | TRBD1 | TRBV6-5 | CASSRHQDRAYGYTF | TGTGCCAGCAGTAGACACCAGGACAGGGCTTATGGCTACACCTTC
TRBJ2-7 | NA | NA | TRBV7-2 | CASSHLDLEQYF | TGTGCCAGCAGCCACTTAGACTTGGAGCAGTACTTC
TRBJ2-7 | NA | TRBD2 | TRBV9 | CASSVGMGGSYEQYF | TGTGCCAGCAGCGTAGGGATGGGAGGGTCCTACGAGCAGTACTTC
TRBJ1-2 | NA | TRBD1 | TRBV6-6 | CASSTGQINGYTF | TGTGCCAGCAGTACGGGACAGATAAATGGCTACACCTTC
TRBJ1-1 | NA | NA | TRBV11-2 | CASSLAGGRGTEAFF | TGTGCCAGCAGCTTAGCTGGGGGCCGGGGCACTGAAGCTTTCTTT
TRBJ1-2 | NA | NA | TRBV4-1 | CASSQARRVAGYTF | TGCGCCAGCAGCCAAGCTCGCAGGGTGGCCGGCTACACCTTC
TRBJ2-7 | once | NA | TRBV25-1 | CASSEYPPQAHSYEQYF | TGTGCCAGCAGTGAATACCCCCCCCAGGCTCACTCCTACGAGCAGTACTTC
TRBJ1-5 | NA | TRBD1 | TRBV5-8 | CASSLRTGSNQPQHF | TGTGCCAGCAGCTTAAGGACAGGGTCCAATCAGCCCCAGCATTTT
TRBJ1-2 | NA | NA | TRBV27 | CASSFQGIYTF | TGTGCCAGCAGTTTTCAGGGAATCTACACCTTC
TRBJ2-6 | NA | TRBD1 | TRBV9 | CASSLTGALSGANVLTF | TGTGCCAGCAGCCTTACAGGGGCCCTCTCTGGGGCCAACGTCCTGACTTTC
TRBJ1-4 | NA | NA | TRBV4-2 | CASLQTVGPGEKLFF | TGTGCCTCACTCCAAACGGTGGGGCCCGGAGAAAAACTGTTTTTT
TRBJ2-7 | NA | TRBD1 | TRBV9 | CASNQGQMGYEQYF | TGTGCCAGCAACCAGGGACAGATGGGCTACGAGCAGTACTTC
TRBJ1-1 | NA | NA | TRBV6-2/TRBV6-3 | CASSYVAGNTEAFF | TGTGCCAGCAGTTACGTAGCGGGGAACACTGAAGCTTTCTTT
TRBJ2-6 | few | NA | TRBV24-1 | CATSPNPLGHLRGANVLTF | TGTGCCACCAGCCCTAACCCCCTGGGACATCTACGAGGGGCCAACGTCCTGACTTTC
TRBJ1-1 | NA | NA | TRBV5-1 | CASGGTNTEAFF | TGCGCGAGCGGTGGGACAAACACTGAAGCTTTCTTT
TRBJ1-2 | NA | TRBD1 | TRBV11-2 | CASSMWDSNYGYTF | TGTGCCAGCAGCATGTGGGACAGTAACTATGGCTACACCTTC
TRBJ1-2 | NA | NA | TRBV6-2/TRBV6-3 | CASSYSKSWYGANYGYTF | TGTGCCAGCAGTTACTCGAAATCCTGGTACGGGGCTAACTATGGCTACACCTTC
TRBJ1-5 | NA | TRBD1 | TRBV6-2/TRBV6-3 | CASSYSETGGSQPQHF | TGTGCCAGCAGTTACTCGGAAACAGGGGGCAGTCAGCCCCAGCATTTT
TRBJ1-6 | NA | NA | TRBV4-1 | CASTREDSNNSPLHF | TGCGCCAGCACCCGGGAGGACAGTAATAATTCACCCCTCCACTTT
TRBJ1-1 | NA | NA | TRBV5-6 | CASRSVGDLKNRAFF | TGTGCCAGCAGGTCGGTCGGGGACTTGAAAAATAGGGCTTTCTTT
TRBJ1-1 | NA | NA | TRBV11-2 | CASSLVGEGPFEAFF | TGTGCCAGCAGCTTAGTGGGCGAGGGTCCTTTTGAAGCTTTCTTT
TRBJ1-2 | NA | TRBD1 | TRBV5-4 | CASGGQGYYGYTF | TGTGCCAGCGGAGGACAGGGGTACTATGGCTACACCTTC
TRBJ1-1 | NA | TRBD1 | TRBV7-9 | CASSPSGGTEAFF | TGTGCCAGCAGCCCATCAGGGGGCACTGAAGCTTTCTTT
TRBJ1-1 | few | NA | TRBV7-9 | CASSLSGTGREAFF | TGTGCCAGCAGCTTATCCGGGACCGGGAGGGAAGCTTTCTTT
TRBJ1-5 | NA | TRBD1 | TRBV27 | CASSLSDRGPPQHF | TGTGCCAGCAGTTTATCTGACAGGGGACCACCCCAGCATTTT
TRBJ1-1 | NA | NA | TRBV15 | CATSPHRSEAFF | TGTGCCACCAGCCCACACAGGTCTGAAGCTTTCTTT
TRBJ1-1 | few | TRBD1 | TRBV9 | CASRPGTGYTEAFF | TGTGCCAGCAGGCCTGGGACAGGCTACACTGAAGCTTTCTTT
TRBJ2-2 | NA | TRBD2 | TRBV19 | CASSIEPSGGYNTGELFF | TGTGCCAGTAGTATAGAGCCTAGCGGGGGCTATAACACCGGGGAGCTGTTTTTT
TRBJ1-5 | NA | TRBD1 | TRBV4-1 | CASSHPPGQVYQPQHF | TGCGCCAGCAGCCACCCCCCAGGACAGGTTTATCAGCCCCAGCATTTT
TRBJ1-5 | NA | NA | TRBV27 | CASSPKRNDRDQPQHF | TGTGCCAGCAGTCCGAAGAGGAATGATCGAGATCAGCCCCAGCATTTT
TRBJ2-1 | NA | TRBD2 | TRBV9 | CASSPDGGAYNEQFF | TGTGCCAGCAGCCCAGACGGGGGGGCCTACAATGAGCAGTTCTTC
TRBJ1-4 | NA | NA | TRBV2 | CAGLDFTNEKLFF | TGTGCCGGGCTGGACTTCACTAATGAAAAACTGTTTTTT
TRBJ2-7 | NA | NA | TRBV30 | CAWSVSEGVFEQYF | TGTGCCTGGAGTGTCTCCGAGGGGGTGTTTGAGCAGTACTTC
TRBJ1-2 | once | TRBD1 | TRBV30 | CAWQTGDRLYGYTF | TGTGCCTGGCAGACAGGGGATCGATTGTATGGCTACACCTTC